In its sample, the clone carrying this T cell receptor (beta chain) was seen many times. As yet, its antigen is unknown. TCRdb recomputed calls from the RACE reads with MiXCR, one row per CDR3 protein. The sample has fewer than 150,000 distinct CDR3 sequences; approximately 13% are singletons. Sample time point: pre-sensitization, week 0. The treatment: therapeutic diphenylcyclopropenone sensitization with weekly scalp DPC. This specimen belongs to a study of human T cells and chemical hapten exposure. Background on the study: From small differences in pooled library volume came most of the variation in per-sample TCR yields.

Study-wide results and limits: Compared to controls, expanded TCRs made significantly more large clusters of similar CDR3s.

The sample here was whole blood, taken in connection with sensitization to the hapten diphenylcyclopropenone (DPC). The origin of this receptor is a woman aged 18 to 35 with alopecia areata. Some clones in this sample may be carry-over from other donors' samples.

CDR3 DNA sequence: TGTGCCAGCTCACCACGGAACCTACAGGGAATGAACACTGAAGCTTTCTTT. Residues: CASSPRNLQGMNTEAFF. The rearrangement uses TRBV18 and TRBJ1-1; D may be TRBD1 (6 bases). V lost 1 base and J 0 bases, leaving 15 bases between the germline ends. This CDR3 spans 17 amino acids. The germline CDR1 and CDR2 sequences are KGHSH and LQKENI.